This T cell receptor (beta chain) was identified in a study of cytomegalovirus exposure and HLA in healthy donors. Regarding this clone: One junction end does not reproduce the germline sequence, and a read error may be involved.

The germline V gene encodes CDR1 SGHRS and CDR2 YFSETQ. The CDR3 runs to 14 residues. Use of 60 Vbeta and 13 Jbeta primers characterized the PCR. In the original processing: Around 9.9 million shared chains were among the approximately 82 million unique TCR beta chains that a later analysis counted. Method: immunoSEQ multiplex PCR; TCRdb's copy keeps in-frame clones and lacks some. V, J and clone size derive from that table, while D and trimming were established from the DNA sequence. The sample consists of 150,000 or so clones, approximately 80% of them appearing once. The receptor's source is a male donor in good health and CMV-seronegative. Sequenced input: PBMCs. The V gene is TRBV5-1, the J gene TRBJ2-4; TRBD1 is a possible D gene (6 bases). The CDR3 DNA is TGCGCCAGCATGCCCGGGTGGGACAAAAACAGTCAGTACTTC. It codes for CASMPGWDKNSQYF. Using reference TRBV5-1 and TRBJ2-4 for the parts outside the CDR3, the full variable domain is KAGVTQTPRYLIKTRGQQVTLSCSPISGHRSVSWYQQTPGQGLQFLFEYFSETQRNKGNFPGRFSGRQFSNSRSEMNVSTLELGDSALYLCASMPGWDKNSQYFGAGTRLSVL.